These 9 T cell receptor beta chains were sequenced from one sample in a study of CD4+ T cells in melanoma. This table comes from immunoSEQ multiplex PCR, and its TCRdb copy is limited to in-frame clones, with some not included. The sample includes roughly 120,000 clones, roughly 90% of them seen just once. Sample: peripheral blood. The receptors derive from a human donor with melanoma.

The chain employs TRBV19 and TRBJ1-1; no firm D call. V lost 2 bases to trimming and J lost 4 bases, with 8 bases between them. The CDR3 consists of 13 residues. Germline V lookup: CDR1 LNHDA, CDR2 SQIVND (reference sequence). The chain's CDR3 is CASSIWGSTEAFF. The CDR3 bases are TGTGCCAGTAGTATATGGGGTTCCACTGAAGCTTTCTTT. Based on the CDR3 plus reference TRBV19 and TRBJ1-1, the full variable domain is DGGITQSPKYLFRKEGQNVTLSCEQNLNHDAMYWYRQDPGQGLRLIYYSQIVNDFQKGDIAEGYSVSREKKESFPLTVTSAQKNPTAFYLCASSIWGSTEAFFGQGTRLTVV.

V and J are TRBV5-1 and TRBJ2-3, with 9 bases matching TRBD1. The CDR3 spans 15 residues. Trimming cost V 4 bases and J 4 bases; bases outside gene matches: 7. In germline, CDR1 is SGHRS, CDR2 YFSETQ. The CDR3 DNA reads as TGCGCCAGCAGCGCGGGGACAGGGCGGGCAGATACGCAGTATTTT. It encodes CASSAGTGRADTQYF.

V gene TRBV4-3 combines with J gene TRBJ2-7; possibly TRBD1 for D (5 bases). Germline CDR1 is LGHNA and CDR2 is YSLEER. The CDR3 is 14 amino acids. V lost 4 bases, J lost 4 bases, and 14 bases lay in between. The CDR3, as DNA: TGCGCCAGCAGCCCCCTGACACAGGCTTACGAGCAGTACTTC. The encoded protein is CASSPLTQAYEQYF.

The table lists this clone with a count of one. The chain uses TRBV5-1 and TRBJ2-2; unclear D gene. The CDR3 spans 14 residues. V dropped 0 bases and J dropped 1 base, with 4 bases sitting between them. Looked up from germline, CDR1 is SGHRS and CDR2 is YFSETQ. CDR3 DNA sequence: TGCGCCAGCAGCTTGGCACAGAACACCGGGGAGCTGTTTTTT. Amino acid sequence: CASSLAQNTGELFF.

The chain is built from TRBV7-9 and TRBJ2-5; TRBD2 matches 9 bases. Germline CDR1 reads SEHNR; CDR2 reads FQNEAQ (reference sequence). CDR3 length equals 18 residues. The V gene end was trimmed by 1 base and the J gene end by 6 bases; junction bases not matched to a gene: 15. CDR3 sequence (DNA): TGTGCCAGCAGCTTAGGCGGTAGCGGGAGCCGCGGTTTGAAGACCCAGTACTTC. Translating it yields CASSLGGSGSRGLKTQYF.

The genes are TRBV18 and TRBJ2-6; 7 bases align to TRBD2. The germline V gene has CDR1 KGHSH and CDR2 LQKENI. Trimming removed 4 bases from V and 0 bases from J; junction bases left unmatched: 3. The CDR3 loop spans 16 amino acids. The CDR3 reads CASSQLADSGANVLTF. The DNA for the CDR3 is TGTGCCAGCTCACAGCTAGCGGACTCTGGGGCCAACGTCCTGACTTTC.

A word on this clone: A read error may produce the germline difference seen at one junction end. The V and J genes are TRBV28 and TRBJ2-3; D gene ambiguous. This CDR3 has 16 residues. Germline CDR1 and CDR2: MDHEN and SYDVKM. The CDR3 loop is CASSFRRLKRTDTQYF. The CDR3 DNA sequence: TGTGCCAGCAGTTTTAGACGCCTCAAGCGCACGGATACGCAGTATTTT.

DNA for the CDR3: TGCGCCAGCAGCCAAGATACAGGGAGGAGTGACATTCAGTACTTC. This codes for CASSQDTGRSDIQYF. This sequence joins TRBV4-3 and TRBJ2-4; TRBD1 or TRBD2 may be the D gene (6 bases each). Trimming took off 0 bases at V and 8 bases at J, with 14 bases between the two ends. The CDR3 covers 15 residues. The germline V gene has CDR1 LGHNA and CDR2 YSLEER.

The chain combines TRBV29-1 with TRBJ1-2, with D possibly TRBD1 on 5 matching bases. The CDR3 is 11 amino acids. CDR1 is SQVTM and CDR2 is ANQGSEA in the germline V gene. The V gene lost 7 bases and the J gene lost 4 bases, with 10 bases spanning the gap. CDR3 sequence: CSGYGGYGYTF. CDR3 nucleotide sequence: TGCAGCGGATACGGGGGCTATGGCTACACCTTC.